This T cell receptor (beta chain) was recovered during a study of blood T cells in healthy people across ages. Isolated per sample were at least 6 million PBMCs. This clonotype was detected only a few times. One base away lies a much larger clone, so this may be a sequencing read error. Germline lookup yields CDR1 SEHNR and CDR2 FQNEAQ (reference sequence). The CDR3 contains 16 residues. The use of a sample-barcoded 5' primer and a J-beta primer mix characterized a second PCR of roughly 6 to 11 cycles. One entry per CDR3 protein, called by TCRdb with MiXCR from the 5' RACE reads. The sample includes around 820,000 distinct CDR3 sequences, about 25% of them seen just once. Another study also made use of these data, one on T cells of mothers and their children.

The J gene is TRBJ2-5, the V gene TRBV7-9; 9 bases agree with TRBD2. Material: blood. The origin of this receptor is a boy aged 5-17 years in good health. This CDR3 is CANSLGPSGDQETQYF. DNA of the CDR3: TGTGCCAACAGCTTAGGGCCTAGCGGGGACCAAGAGACCCAGTACTTC.